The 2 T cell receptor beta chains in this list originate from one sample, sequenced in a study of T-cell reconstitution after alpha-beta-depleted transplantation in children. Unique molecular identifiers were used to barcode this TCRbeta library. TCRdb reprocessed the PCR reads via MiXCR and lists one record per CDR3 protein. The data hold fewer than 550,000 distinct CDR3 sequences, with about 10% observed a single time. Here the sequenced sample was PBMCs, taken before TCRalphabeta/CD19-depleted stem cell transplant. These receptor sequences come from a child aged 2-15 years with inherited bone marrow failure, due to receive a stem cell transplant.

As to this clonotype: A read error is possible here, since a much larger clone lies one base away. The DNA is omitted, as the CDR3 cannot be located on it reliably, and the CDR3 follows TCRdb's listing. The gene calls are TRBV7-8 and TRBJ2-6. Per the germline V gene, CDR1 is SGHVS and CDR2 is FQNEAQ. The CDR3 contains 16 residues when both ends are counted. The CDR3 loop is CASSQGFGSGANVPTF.

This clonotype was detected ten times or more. The CDR3 loop reads CASSTQTGVGGYTF. In DNA, the CDR3 is TGTGCCAGTAGTACTCAGACAGGCGTTGGTGGCTACACCTTC. The chain carries TRBV19 and TRBJ1-2, with D perhaps TRBD1 (6 bases). Germline V lookup: CDR1 LNHDA, CDR2 SQIVND (reference sequence). This CDR3 is built from 14 residues. V shed 4 bases and J shed 7 bases, with 16 bases lying between them.